The 30 T cell receptor beta chains below were found in one sample sequenced in a study of shared clonotypes between healthy human individuals. The table came from immunoSEQ multiplex PCR; TCRdb's copy has only in-frame clones and leaves some out. The table records approximately 1,500,000 clones, more than 95% of them present only once. The sequenced sample was naive CD4+ T cells sorted from blood. As to subset: CD45RA+ positively selected. The source is a man younger than 45 in good health.

The chain recombines TRBV28 with TRBJ2-1; no clear D. The CDR3 consists of 14 residues. The V gene lost 7 bases and the J gene lost 1 base, with 11 bases spanning the gap. The germline V gene has CDR1 MDHEN and CDR2 SYDVKM. In nucleotides, the CDR3 is TGTGCCAGCATGTCGCCAGGTTCCTACAATGAGCAGTTCTTC. Translation gives CASMSPGSYNEQFF.

This clone showed up just once. The chain combines TRBV14 with TRBJ2-7; TRBD2 agrees at 7 bases. This CDR3 has 16 residues. Germline V gives CDR1 SGHDN, CDR2 FVKESK. After removal of 0 bases from V and 5 bases from J, the junction contained 10 bases not matched to a gene. The CDR3 sequence: CASSQDRTSFLDEQYF. CDR3 coding DNA: TGTGCCAGCAGCCAAGACCGGACTAGTTTCTTGGACGAGCAGTACTTC. The entire variable domain, with the rest obtained from reference TRBV14 and TRBJ2-7, is as follows: EAGVTQFPSHSVIEKGQTVTLRCDPISGHDNLYWYRRVMGKEIKFLLHFVKESKQDESGMPNNRFLAERTGGTYSTLKVQPAELEDSGVYFCASSQDRTSFLDEQYFGPGTRLTVT.

Regarding this clone: Other DNA variants within this sample encode the same CDR3. For the CDR3, the DNA is TGTGCCAGCAGTTTATTGGCAGGGGGCGAGACCCAGTACTTC. Its translation: CASSLLAGGETQYF. This chain uses TRBV27 with TRBJ2-5, with 8 nucleotides matching TRBD1. The J segment lost 5 bases and the V segment lost 1 base, leaving 3 bases of the junction unmatched. The germline gives CDR1 MNHEY, CDR2 SMNVEV (reference sequence). This CDR3 is built from 14 residues.

The chain uses TRBV9 and TRBJ2-2; TRBD1 is a possible D gene (5 bases). CDR3 length: 15 residues. The V gene lost 2 bases and the J gene lost 1 base, with 9 bases spanning the gap. Germline CDR1 and CDR2: SGDLS and YYNGEE. CDR3 in amino acids: CASSVQGLNTGELFF. CDR3 coding DNA: TGTGCCAGCAGCGTTCAGGGATTGAACACCGGGGAGCTGTTTTTT.

This clone was found once. This CDR3 is CASSSTNLDPNTGELFF. DNA of the CDR3: TGCGCCAGCAGCTCGACGAACCTAGACCCGAACACCGGGGAGCTGTTTTTT. V is TRBV5-1 and J is TRBJ2-2; unclear D gene. Trimming shortened V by 3 bases and J by 0 bases, and 15 bases separated the two germline ends. The CDR3 has 17 residues. Germline-derived CDR1 and CDR2 are SGHRS and YFSETQ.

The gene calls are TRBV7-6 and TRBJ2-3; 8 bases map to TRBD2. Looked up from germline, CDR1 is SGHVS and CDR2 is FNYEAQ. J gave up 2 bases and V 2 bases, and 6 bases lay outside the gene matches. The CDR3 consists of 16 residues. CDR3: CASSLTGTSFTDTQYF. In nucleotides, the CDR3 is TGTGCCAGCAGCTTAACCGGGACTAGTTTCACAGATACGCAGTATTTT.

The chain joins TRBV5-3 to TRBJ1-2, with D perhaps TRBD1 (5 bases). TRBV5-3 is classed as an ORF, of uncertain function. Trimming removed 1 base from V and 12 bases from J, with 22 bases in between. The CDR3 loop spans 15 amino acids. The CDR3 region has the DNA TGTGCCAGAAGCTTGATAAGCTGGCCCTGGGGCGCTAACACCTTC. Amino acids: CARSLISWPWGANTF.

The V gene is TRBV5-1, the J gene TRBJ2-7, with a possible D match to TRBD1 (5 bases). The CDR3 consists of 15 residues. V was cut by 3 bases and J by 4 bases, with 17 bases left in between. Per the germline V gene, CDR1 is SGHRS and CDR2 is YFSETQ. The CDR3 nucleotides read TGCGCCAGCAGCTATGACAGTACAGTAGGGTACGAGCAGTACTTC. Translated: CASSYDSTVGYEQYF.

This chain joins TRBV19 and TRBJ1-1; possible D gene TRBD1, 5 bases. The CDR3 runs 9 residues. The ends were cut back, 6 bases at V and 10 bases at J, with 6 bases in the middle. Germline V gene lookup returns CDR1 LNHDA and CDR2 SQIVND (reference sequence). CDR3 loop: CASRRGAFF. Written as DNA, the CDR3 is TGTGCCAGTAGGAGGGGAGCTTTCTTT.

The chain combines TRBV20-1 with TRBJ2-7; the D gene is possibly TRBD1 (6 bases). This CDR3 contains 11 residues. In germline, CDR1 is DFQATT, CDR2 SNEGSKA (reference sequence). Between the trimmed V and J ends, which lost 6 bases and 3 bases, there was a span of 9 bases. The chain's CDR3 is CSATQGYEQYF. Written as DNA, the CDR3 is TGCAGTGCCACACAGGGCTACGAGCAGTACTTC.

J is TRBJ2-1 and V is TRBV18; D remains ambiguous. Germline values: CDR1 KGHSH, CDR2 LQKENI. Trimming removed 3 bases from V and 2 bases from J, with 8 bases in between. CDR3 length: 14 residues. The CDR3 DNA reads TGTGCCAGCTCACCGACGGTAACCTACAATGAGCAGTTCTTC. It translates to CASSPTVTYNEQFF.

Remarks on this clone: The junction and the germline gene differ at one end; a read error may be behind it. Other nucleotide sequences from this sample produce the same CDR3. This rearrangement joins TRBV6-5 to TRBJ2-2; perhaps TRBD2 as D (5 bases). Germline V gives CDR1 MNHEY, CDR2 SVGAGI. This CDR3 region has 14 residues. CDR3 protein: CASTDLVGTGELFF. CDR3 nucleotides: TGTGCCAGTACAGACCTCGTGGGCACCGGGGAGTTGTTTTTT.

V usage is TRBV6-5 and J usage is TRBJ2-3, with D tentatively TRBD2 (5 bases). Trimming removed 6 bases at V and 0 bases at J, with 13 bases between. Germline CDR1 is MNHEY and CDR2 is SVGAGI. CDR3 length equals 15 residues. CDR3 DNA: TGTGCCAGCAGCCGTAGCGAGACTAGCACAGATACGCAGTATTTT. It codes for CASSRSETSTDTQYF.

J is TRBJ1-3 and V is TRBV7-2, with 8 bases identical to TRBD1. This CDR3 has 17 amino acids. Trimming took 1 base from V and 3 from J; bases not matched to a gene: 8. In germline, CDR1 is SGHTA, CDR2 FQGNSA. The CDR3: CASSLGAGGVVGNTIYF. The CDR3 DNA reads as TGTGCCAGCAGCTTAGGGGCAGGGGGCGTAGTTGGAAACACCATATATTTT.

The V and J genes are TRBV7-9 and TRBJ1-5, with 7 bases matching TRBD1. Trimming at V came to 1 base and at J to 4 bases, leaving 7 bases not matched to a gene. The length of the CDR3 is 16 residues. The germline gives CDR1 SEHNR, CDR2 FQNEAQ (reference sequence). The chain's CDR3 is CASSLGVGQPNQPQHF. The DNA for the CDR3 is TGTGCCAGCAGCTTAGGGGTGGGACAGCCAAATCAGCCCCAGCATTTT.

This chain uses TRBV5-8 with TRBJ2-6, with 9 nucleotides matching TRBD1. The V segment lost 1 base and the J segment 0 bases; nucleotides outside the gene matches: 5. This CDR3 contains 18 residues. In germline, CDR1 is SGHTS, CDR2 YDEGEE. CDR3 bases: TGTGCCAGCAGCTTGCTGGGACAGGGTCACTCTGGGGCCAACGTCCTGACTTTC. Translation gives CASSLLGQGHSGANVLTF.

The chain recombines TRBV7-6 with TRBJ1-2, with D possibly being TRBD1 (6 bases). Trimming stripped 5 bases from V and 2 bases from J, with 18 bases between. The CDR3 is made up of 16 amino acids. In germline, CDR1 is SGHVS, CDR2 FNYEAQ. This CDR3 is CASSPQARGANYGYTF. CDR3 sequence (DNA): TGTGCCAGCAGCCCCCAAGCCCGGGGGGCGAACTATGGCTACACCTTC.

J is TRBJ2-7 and V is TRBV20-1; D gene ambiguous. The V end was cut by 5 bases, the J end by 3 bases, with 5 bases between. The CDR3 spans 10 residues. Per germline, CDR1 DFQATT and CDR2 SNEGSKA (reference sequence). The CDR3 is CSALNYEQYF. CDR3 DNA sequence: TGCAGTGCTCTAAACTACGAGCAGTACTTC.

The chain couples TRBV9 to TRBJ2-1; D gene ambiguous. Trimming left V 3 bases short and J 9 bases short, with 7 bases between. Germline V gives CDR1 SGDLS, CDR2 YYNGEE. The CDR3 length is 11 residues. The CDR3 loop is CASSDAGEQFF. CDR3 nucleotides: TGTGCCAGCAGCGACGCAGGTGAGCAGTTCTTC.

This sequence joins TRBV28 and TRBJ1-2; D not certain. This CDR3 has 15 residues. Germline V gives CDR1 MDHEN, CDR2 SYDVKM. Trimming pared 8 bases from V and 4 bases from J, leaving 20 bases between. DNA for the CDR3: TGTGCCAGCGGGCAGGTGTCCGGGGTTGGCTATGGCTACACCTTC. Its protein is CASGQVSGVGYGYTF.

This rearrangement joins TRBV29-1 to TRBJ2-1; unclear D gene. CDR3 size: 13 residues. Germline V gives CDR1 SQVTM, CDR2 ANQGSEA. V was cut by 2 bases and J by 7 bases, with 12 bases left in between. The CDR3 nucleotides read TGCAGCGTTGAACGGACCCTCGAGAATGAGCAGTTCTTC. The encoded protein is CSVERTLENEQFF.

This chain connects TRBV5-1 to TRBJ2-5; D call uncertain. Germline V CDR1 and CDR2: SGHRS, YFSETQ. The CDR3 totals 15 residues. The V gene lost 0 bases and the J gene lost 1 base, with 10 bases spanning the gap. CDR3 coding DNA: TGCGCCAGCAGCTTGGTCCAGAGCGTCCAAGAGACCCAGTACTTC. It codes for CASSLVQSVQETQYF. The entire variable domain, with the rest obtained from reference TRBV5-1 and TRBJ2-5, is as follows: KAGVTQTPRYLIKTRGQQVTLSCSPISGHRSVSWYQQTPGQGLQFLFEYFSETQRNKGNFPGRFSGRQFSNSRSEMNVSTLELGDSALYLCASSLVQSVQETQYFGPGTRLLVL.

The V call is TRBV25-1, the J call TRBJ2-2; D not resolved. Trimming removed 4 bases from V and 13 bases from J, with 10 bases in between. CDR3 length: 11 amino acids. Per the germline V gene, CDR1 is MGHDK and CDR2 is SYGVNS. The CDR3 region has the DNA TGTGCCAGCAGTGGGAAAGTGGGGCTGTTTTTT. It is translated as CASSGKVGLFF.

As for this clone: This specimen includes other DNA sequences encoding the same CDR3. This chain uses TRBV7-9 with TRBJ1-1; D gene uncertain. The length of the CDR3 is 12 residues. Germline V gene lookup returns CDR1 SEHNR and CDR2 FQNEAQ (reference sequence). V gave up 1 base and J gave up 3 bases, with 3 bases separating them. CDR3 sequence: CASSLVDTEAFF. The CDR3 DNA reads TGTGCCAGCAGCTTAGTGGACACTGAAGCTTTCTTT. Variable domain in full (rest from reference TRBV7-9 and TRBJ1-1): DTGVSQNPRHKITKRGQNVTFRCDPISEHNRLYWYRQTLGQGPEFLTYFQNEAQLEKSRLLSDRFSAERPKGSFSTLEIQRTEQGDSAMYLCASSLVDTEAFFGQGTRLTVV.

The chain uses TRBV6-1 and TRBJ2-7; no definite D call. The CDR3 runs 14 residues. Germline V gives CDR1 MNHNS, CDR2 SASEGT. V shed 1 base and J shed 2 bases, with 9 bases lying between them. CDR3 in amino acids: CASSEGLVTYEQYF. CDR3 coding DNA: TGTGCCAGCAGTGAAGGTCTCGTAACCTACGAGCAGTACTTC.

The chain carries TRBV5-5 and TRBJ2-1; tentatively, D is TRBD1 or TRBD2 (6 bases each). V was pared by 0 bases and J by 0 bases, with 22 bases between. The CDR3 runs to 20 residues. The germline CDR1 and CDR2 sequences are SGHKS and YYEKEE (reference sequence). The CDR3 spells CASSLDRGTYRLSSYNEQFF. The CDR3 nucleotides read TGTGCCAGCAGCTTGGATCGGGGGACATATCGATTGAGCTCCTACAATGAGCAGTTCTTC.

Of note for this clone: The junction differs from germline at one of its ends, possibly a read error. This chain uses TRBV6-1 with TRBJ2-1, with D maybe TRBD2 (6 bases). CDR3 size: 12 residues. Germline CDR1 reads MNHNS; CDR2 reads SASEGT. The CDR3: CASRADPGAPIF. The CDR3 DNA follows: TGTGCCAGCAGAGCTGATCCGGGAGCCCCTATCTTC.

This clone showed up just once. The genes are TRBV28 and TRBJ2-2; weak D call: TRBD2 (5 bases). The germline CDR1 and CDR2 sequences are MDHEN and SYDVKM. Trimming took off 5 bases at V and 4 bases at J, with 17 bases between the two ends. The CDR3 extends over 16 amino acids. The CDR3 here is CASSRRTGMFTGELFF. CDR3 DNA sequence: TGTGCCAGCAGTCGAAGGACGGGAATGTTCACCGGGGAGCTGTTTTTT. Drawing the rest from reference TRBV28 and TRBJ2-2, the complete variable domain is DVKVTQSSRYLVKRTGEKVFLECVQDMDHENMFWYRQDPGLGLRLIYFSYDVKMKEKGDIPEGYSVSREKKERFSLILESASTNQTSMYLCASSRRTGMFTGELFFGEGSRLTVL.

The genes are TRBV2 and TRBJ2-7; the D gene is possibly TRBD2 (5 bases). Trimming stripped 0 bases from V and 1 base from J, with 7 bases between. From germline, CDR1 is SNHLY and CDR2 FYNNEI. CDR3 size: 14 residues. The CDR3 region is CASSEARASYEQYF. The CDR3 bases are TGTGCCAGCAGTGAAGCGAGGGCTTCCTACGAGCAGTACTTC.

The chain uses TRBV9 and TRBJ1-4; 9 bases line up with TRBD1. The V and J ends lost 3 bases and 4 bases, in that order; junction bases with no gene match: 4. Germline CDR1 is SGDLS and CDR2 is YYNGEE. There are 15 residues in the CDR3. The CDR3 DNA reads TGTGCCAGCAGCGCTTCGGGACAGGGTAATGAAAAACTGTTTTTT. It codes for CASSASGQGNEKLFF. The full variable domain, with the rest looked up from reference TRBV9 and TRBJ1-4, is DSGVTQTPKHLITATGQRVTLRCSPRSGDLSVYWYQQSLDQGLQFLIQYYNGEERAKGNILERFSAQQFPDLHSELNLSSLELGDSALYFCASSASGQGNEKLFFGSGTQLSVL.